The rows below give T cell receptor beta chains drawn from one sample of a study of blood T cell repertoires in COVID-19. Only in-frame clones appear in the TCRdb table, and some are missing; sequencing was by immunoSEQ multiplex PCR. The sample holds 150,000 to 200,000 clones, 80% seen once. Sequenced material: PBMCs or T cells enriched from blood (not recorded which). The receptors derive from a man aged 35 to 55 who had recovered from COVID-19. CDR3s include the opening cysteine and the closing phenylalanine or tryptophan. D genes are given only for firm matches. Rows may omit the clone size; those that give it use once, few, many or a size class.

d_gene: NA
j_gene: TRBJ2-1
v_gene: TRBV2
abundance: NA
CDR3nt: TGTGCCAGCAGCCCGACTAGTTCGCTCAATGAGCAGTTCTTC
CDR3aa: CASSPTSSLNEQFF

d_gene: NA
j_gene: TRBJ2-3
v_gene: TRBV21-1
abundance: NA
CDR3nt: TGTGCCAGCAGCAAAGCGGCTAGCGGGGGGGCTACAGATACGCAGTATTTT
CDR3aa: CASSKAASGGATDTQYF

d_gene: TRBD1
j_gene: TRBJ2-3
v_gene: TRBV5-6
abundance: once
CDR3nt: TGTGCCAGCAGCCGGAAGGACAGGGGGCGAGATACGCAGTATTTT
CDR3aa: CASSRKDRGRDTQYF

d_gene: NA
j_gene: TRBJ2-5
v_gene: TRBV6-1
abundance: once
CDR3nt: TGTGCCAGCAGTGAACACATACAAGAGACCCAGTACTTC
CDR3aa: CASSEHIQETQYF

d_gene: NA
j_gene: TRBJ2-6
v_gene: TRBV15
abundance: NA
CDR3nt: TGTGCCACCAGCCCCCGCCGGAGAGGGTCTGGGGCCAACGTCCTGACTTTC
CDR3aa: CATSPRRRGSGANVLTF

d_gene: NA
j_gene: TRBJ2-3
v_gene: TRBV15
abundance: NA
CDR3nt: TGTGCCACCAGCAGAGATCGGGGTAGTGATACGCAGTATTTT
CDR3aa: CATSRDRGSDTQYF

d_gene: NA
j_gene: TRBJ1-2
v_gene: TRBV2
abundance: NA
CDR3nt: TGTGCCAGCAGTTTGACAGGCCGGCAAGATGGCTACACCTTC
CDR3aa: CASSLTGRQDGYTF

d_gene: NA
j_gene: TRBJ1-4
v_gene: TRBV5-1
abundance: NA
CDR3nt: TGCGCCAGCAGCTTGGGAGGTTTAGGAGAAAAACTGTTTTTT
CDR3aa: CASSLGGLGEKLFF

d_gene: TRBD1
j_gene: TRBJ1-1
v_gene: TRBV27
abundance: NA
CDR3nt: TGTGCCAGCAGTCCTCGAGCAGGGGGCGCGAACACTGAAGCTTTCTTT
CDR3aa: CASSPRAGGANTEAFF

d_gene: NA
j_gene: TRBJ1-3
v_gene: TRBV19
abundance: NA
CDR3nt: TGTGCCAGTAGAGGTTGGGGGCCTTCTGGAAACACCATATATTTT
CDR3aa: CASRGWGPSGNTIYF

d_gene: NA
j_gene: TRBJ2-7
v_gene: TRBV5-5
abundance: NA
CDR3nt: TGTGCCAGCATGCCTACAGAAGGGGCCTACGAGCAGTACTTC
CDR3aa: CASMPTEGAYEQYF

d_gene: TRBD1
j_gene: TRBJ1-2
v_gene: TRBV4-1
abundance: NA
CDR3nt: TGCGCCAGCAGCCAAGGGATGACAGGGGTACACTATGGCTACACCTTC
CDR3aa: CASSQGMTGVHYGYTF

d_gene: NA
j_gene: TRBJ1-1
v_gene: TRBV3-1/TRBV3-2
abundance: NA
CDR3nt: TGTGCCAGCAGCCAATCCGGCGGCCTTGAAGCTTTCTTT
CDR3aa: CASSQSGGLEAFF

d_gene: NA
j_gene: TRBJ2-7
v_gene: TRBV2
abundance: NA
CDR3nt: TGTGCCAGCAGTGAATCAGGGGAGCCCGTAGTCGAGCAGTACTTC
CDR3aa: CASSESGEPVVEQYF

d_gene: NA
j_gene: TRBJ1-1
v_gene: TRBV7-9
abundance: NA
CDR3nt: TGTGCCAGCAGCTCTGACAATAGTGGCACTGAAGCTTTCTTT
CDR3aa: CASSSDNSGTEAFF

d_gene: TRBD2
j_gene: TRBJ2-1
v_gene: TRBV7-8
abundance: NA
CDR3nt: TGTGCCAGCAGCTTAGAAGTGTTAGCGGGGGGTCCTCGGGAAAATGAGCAGTTCTTC
CDR3aa: CASSLEVLAGGPRENEQFF

d_gene: TRBD1
j_gene: TRBJ2-1
v_gene: TRBV7-6
abundance: NA
CDR3nt: TGTGCCAGCAGCTTAACAGGGGGCAGGGCCGATGAGCAGTTCTTC
CDR3aa: CASSLTGGRADEQFF

d_gene: NA
j_gene: TRBJ1-2
v_gene: TRBV4-1
abundance: NA
CDR3nt: TGCGCCAGCAGCCAAGAGGGTGCTCCCGGGATAGGGCGGCCATTCTATGGCTACACCTTC
CDR3aa: CASSQEGAPGIGRPFYGYTF